The next 10 T cell receptor beta chains were all read from a single sample in a study of blood T cell repertoires in COVID-19. This table comes from immunoSEQ multiplex PCR, and its TCRdb copy is limited to in-frame clones, with some not included. The sample yields approximately 290,000 clones, 80% to 95% seen once. The sequencing sample was made of PBMCs or T cells enriched from blood (not recorded which). The receptors shown here come from a woman under 40 who had recovered from COVID-19.

This chain joins TRBV20-1 and TRBJ2-7; no firm D call. V lost 5 bases and J lost 3, with 2 bases in between. CDR3 size: 9 residues. Germline assignment: CDR1 DFQATT and CDR2 SNEGSKA (reference sequence). The CDR3 DNA sequence: TGCAGTGCTTACTACGAGCAGTACTTC. This sequence encodes CSAYYEQYF.

The sample holds a few counts of this clone. In DNA, the CDR3 is TGTGCCAGTAGTTTCGACGGGACAGCTTACAATGAGCAGTTCTTC. Its protein is CASSFDGTAYNEQFF. This chain joins TRBV19 and TRBJ2-1, with 7 bases aligning to TRBD1. Germline V CDR1 and CDR2: LNHDA, SQIVND (reference sequence). V trimming: 5 bases; J trimming: 4 bases; junction bases outside the gene matches: 8. The CDR3 contains 15 residues.

The chain links TRBV30 to TRBJ2-7; D call uncertain. The CDR3 totals 12 residues. V was shortened by 4 bases and J by 1 base, with 8 bases between the two germline ends. Germline V CDR1 and CDR2: GTSNPN, SVGIG (reference sequence). The DNA for the CDR3 is TGTGCCTGGACCTCAGGATCCTACGAGCAGTACTTC. This encodes CAWTSGSYEQYF.

The rearrangement links TRBV5-1 to TRBJ1-1; the D is unclear. Trimming took off 5 bases at V and 4 bases at J, with 12 bases between the two ends. The CDR3 is 13 residues long. Germline CDR1 and CDR2: SGHRS and YFSETQ. The DNA of the CDR3 is TGCGCCAGCAGTGGGGAGGTGAGCACTGAAGCTTTCTTT. Amino acids: CASSGEVSTEAFF.

The chain links TRBV6-4 to TRBJ2-2, with D possibly being TRBD1 (6 bases). CDR1 is MRHNA and CDR2 is SNTAGT in the germline V gene. Trimming took off 8 bases at V and 4 bases at J, with 14 bases between the two ends. This CDR3 is 14 amino acids long. This chain's CDR3 is CASRPDRSTGELFF. The CDR3 DNA is TGTGCCAGCCGCCCGGACAGAAGCACCGGGGAGCTGTTTTTT.

The rearrangement joins TRBV12-3 or TRBV12-4 to TRBJ1-5, with D unresolved. V dropped 3 bases and J dropped 4 bases, with 7 bases sitting between them. This CDR3 contains 13 residues. The chain's CDR3 is CASSFRKNQPQHF. The CDR3 coding sequence is TGTGCCAGCAGTTTCAGGAAAAATCAGCCCCAGCATTTT.

The chain couples TRBV4-3 to TRBJ2-3, with a tentative D call TRBD2 (6 bases). The germline V and J ends were trimmed by 1 base and 1 base, with 6 bases remaining between them. CDR1 is LGHNA, CDR2 YSLEER, per germline. The CDR3 spans 14 residues. CDR3 in amino acids: CASSQVAGTDTQYF. As DNA, the CDR3 is TGCGCCAGCAGCCAAGTAGCGGGCACAGATACGCAGTATTTT.

This rearrangement joins TRBV3-1 (or the pseudogene TRBV3-2) to TRBJ1-5, with 9 positions matching TRBD1. After removal of 4 bases from V and 1 base from J, the junction contained 14 bases not matched to a gene. This CDR3 region has 19 residues. Germline V gives CDR1 LGHDT, CDR2 YNNKEL (reference sequence). This CDR3 reads CASSPTGQGGRGSNQPQHF. The CDR3 region has the DNA TGTGCCAGCAGCCCTACGGGACAGGGTGGACGGGGAAGCAATCAGCCCCAGCATTTT.

This chain joins TRBV7-8 and TRBJ1-5; D might be TRBD1 (5 bases). Germline CDR1 reads SGHVS; CDR2 reads FQNEAQ. The CDR3 runs 17 residues. The ends were cut back, 1 base at V and 4 bases at J, with 17 bases in the middle. CDR3 sequence reads: CASSLGLRAGGNQPQHF. Here the CDR3 DNA reads TGTGCCAGCAGCTTAGGGTTGCGGGCGGGGGGTAATCAGCCCCAGCATTTT.

The chain links TRBV7-2 to TRBJ1-3; D uncertain. The CDR3 has 16 amino acids. Germline V lookup: CDR1 SGHTA, CDR2 FQGNSA. The V end was cut by 3 bases, the J end by 0 bases, with 12 bases between. This CDR3 reads CASSLGSLSSGNTIYF. In DNA form, the CDR3 reads TGTGCCAGCAGCTTGGGCAGCTTGAGCTCTGGAAACACCATATATTTT.